This T cell receptor (beta chain) derives from a study of quantifying T cell responses using KT2 cells. As for the study in general: Reverse transcription used primers in the TCR alpha and beta constant regions.

Germline V gene lookup returns CDR1 PRHDT and CDR2 FYEKMQ (reference sequence). V was trimmed by 2 bases and J by 5 bases, leaving 12 bases between them. This CDR3 comprises 14 residues. This clonotype was seen more than once but under ten times. An oligo carrying a UMI was ligated to the cDNA 3' end. The first PCR ran roughly 4 cycles with an equimolar RC1.1 and RC1.2 beta primer mix. One entry per CDR3 protein, called by TCRdb with MiXCR from the UMI-ligation and nested PCR reads. The data hold tens of thousands of distinct CDR3 sequences, with about 7.1% observed a single time. This clonotype was obtained from a human donor. This chain links TRBV13 with TRBJ1-1; possibly TRBD1 for D (6 bases). Sequences were obtained from PBMCs spiked with cells of the T cell clone KT2. CDR3 sequence reads: CASSLRGRETEAFF. The CDR3 coding sequence is TGTGCCAGCAGCTTACGGGGGCGAGAGACTGAAGCTTTCTTT.